This is a list of T cell receptor beta chains from one sample in a study of OX40 agonist ivuxolimab in advanced cancers. Using immunoSEQ multiplex PCR, the repertoire was profiled, and TCRdb retains in-frame clones only, with some absent. The data contain tens of thousands of clones, approximately 90% of them singletons. Specimen: CD4+ or CD8+ T cells sorted from blood, collected in a trial of the OX40 agonist ivuxolimab. The receptors come from an adult with an advanced solid tumor such as melanoma, head and neck, liver or kidney cancer. Both conserved end residues are part of each CDR3. D genes are given only for firm matches.

v_gene: TRBV19; d_gene: NA; j_gene: TRBJ2-4; CDR3aa: CASSRAGAKNIQYF
v_gene: TRBV6-6; d_gene: NA; j_gene: TRBJ1-5; CDR3aa: CASSWSSNQPQHF
v_gene: TRBV7-2; d_gene: TRBD2; j_gene: TRBJ2-1; CDR3aa: CASSRRTSGYNEQFF
v_gene: TRBV9; d_gene: TRBD1; j_gene: TRBJ2-1; CDR3aa: CASSEQGARGNEQFF
v_gene: TRBV5-4; d_gene: NA; j_gene: TRBJ2-7; CDR3aa: CASSDPYEQYF
v_gene: TRBV28; d_gene: TRBD2; j_gene: TRBJ2-5; CDR3aa: CASTYLGWRGGRETQYF
v_gene: TRBV11-3; d_gene: NA; j_gene: TRBJ1-5; CDR3aa: CASSLDGRGQPQHF
v_gene: TRBV7-9; d_gene: NA; j_gene: TRBJ2-1; CDR3aa: CASSWGSRSYNEQFF
v_gene: TRBV1; d_gene: NA; j_gene: TRBJ2-2; CDR3aa: CTSMDGAGEGAGELFF
v_gene: TRBV30; d_gene: NA; j_gene: TRBJ1-2; CDR3aa: CAWSLVGPYGYTF
v_gene: TRBV7-8; d_gene: NA; j_gene: TRBJ2-7; CDR3aa: CASSHGYEQYF
v_gene: TRBV11-2; d_gene: NA; j_gene: TRBJ2-4; CDR3aa: CASSLDPPQGSAKNIQYF
v_gene: TRBV10-2; d_gene: TRBD1; j_gene: TRBJ2-1; CDR3aa: CASNYGQGAHNEQFF
v_gene: TRBV5-1; d_gene: TRBD2; j_gene: TRBJ2-1; CDR3aa: CASSRTSGRVNEQFF